These 18 T cell receptor beta chains originate from one sample sequenced in a study of regulatory T cells in long-lasting Graves disease. Time point defined: newly diagnosed GD, antithyroid drugs for less than 3 months. Extracted RNA from PBMCs served as the source of the TCR library. CDR3 regions were amplified by Arm-PCR using iRepertoire HTBI primers to build TCR beta libraries. TCRdb re-called the multiplex PCR reads through MiXCR, storing one row per CDR3 protein. The profile covers hundreds of thousands of distinct CDR3 sequences, with approximately 13% appearing a single time and about 10% taken by the ten largest. The sample also formed part of further work on T cells in Graves' hyperthyroidism and ophthalmopathy.

The sequencing here drew on peripheral blood mononuclear cells (PBMCs), taken at new diagnosis, from a patient treated with antithyroid drugs. These receptors all stem from a young man with Graves disease.

The genes are TRBV7-9 and TRBJ2-7; no definite D call. Germline V gene data show CDR1 as SEHNR and CDR2 as FQNEAQ (reference sequence). The CDR3 is 16 residues long. V was trimmed by 0 bases and J by 2 bases, leaving 14 bases between them. CDR3 amino acids: CASSLAATVYTYEQYF. In DNA, the CDR3 is TGTGCCAGCAGCTTAGCAGCAACAGTTTATACCTACGAGCAGTACTTC.

This clonotype occurred many times. The V call is TRBV5-1, the J call TRBJ2-5; 10 positions agree with TRBD2. J lost 1 base, V lost 4 bases, and 7 bases had no gene match. The CDR3 covers 16 residues. The germline CDR1 and CDR2 sequences are SGHRS and YFSETQ. CDR3 sequence: CASSLSTSGIQETQYF. CDR3 bases: TGCGCCAGCAGCCTATCTACTAGCGGGATCCAAGAGACCCAGTACTTC.

This clonotype came up a few times. The chain uses TRBV29-1 and TRBJ1-5, with D possibly being TRBD1 (5 bases). This CDR3 has 13 amino acids. Germline CDR1 SQVTM, CDR2 ANQGSEA. Trimming removed 6 bases from V and 2 bases from J, with 11 bases in between. This chain's CDR3 is CSVCSGGNQPQHF. In nucleotides, the CDR3 is TGCAGCGTCTGCTCGGGGGGCAATCAGCCCCAGCATTTT.

This clonotype was detected a few times. The chain combines TRBV4-2 with TRBJ2-1, with TRBD2 as a possible D gene (6 bases). Germline V gene sequence: CDR1 LGHNA, CDR2 YNFKEQ. Trimming took off 2 bases at V and 4 bases at J, with 12 bases between the two ends. The CDR3 has 15 amino acids. The DNA for the CDR3 is TGTGCCAGCAGCCAATTGCGGGACTCATACAATGAGCAGTTCTTC. This translates into CASSQLRDSYNEQFF.

This clonotype was counted many times. The chain links TRBV28 to TRBJ2-1, with D perhaps given as TRBD1 or TRBD2 (5 bases each). V was clipped by 7 bases and J by 2 bases, with 15 bases between them. The CDR3 totals 15 residues. Germline values: CDR1 MDHEN, CDR2 SYDVKM. CDR3 amino acids: CASIFGWGPYNEQFF. The CDR3 DNA sequence: TGTGCCAGCATTTTCGGGTGGGGACCCTACAATGAGCAGTTCTTC.

Concerning this clonotype itself: Lacking the conserved final phenylalanine or tryptophan, this CDR3 likely reflects a read error. The rearrangement uses TRBV18 and TRBJ2-7; 14 bases line up with TRBD2. This CDR3 has 16 residues. Germline CDR1 reads KGHSH; CDR2 reads LQKENI. The J segment lost 6 bases and the V segment lost 3 bases, leaving 7 bases of the junction unmatched. CDR3 in DNA: TGTGCCAGCTCACCCCGGGGACTAGCGGGAGCTTTCGAGCAGTACCTC. It yields the protein CASSPRGLAGAFEQYL.

This clonotype has a count of ten or more. The V call is TRBV11-2, the J call TRBJ2-1, with TRBD2 matching over 9 bases. The CDR3 sequence is 16 residues long. Germline assignment: CDR1 SGHAT and CDR2 FQNNGV. V shed 5 bases, J shed 2 bases, and the junction held 7 bases outside the gene matches. CDR3 sequence: CASSHIAGDPYNEQFF. The CDR3 DNA follows: TGTGCCAGCAGCCACATAGCGGGAGACCCCTACAATGAGCAGTTCTTC.

The genes are TRBV6-9 and TRBJ2-4; TRBD1 is a possible D gene (5 bases). The germline V and J ends were trimmed by 4 bases and 0 bases, with 10 bases remaining between them. The germline CDR1 and CDR2 sequences are MNHGY and SVAAGI. This CDR3 comprises 15 residues. The CDR3 sequence: CASSSPTVAKNIQYF. The CDR3 DNA reads TGTGCCAGCAGTTCCCCGACAGTAGCCAAAAACATTCAGTACTTC.

Many counts were recorded for this clonotype. This sequence joins TRBV5-1 and TRBJ2-3; TRBD1 is a possible D gene (5 bases). Trimming left V 1 base short and J 3 bases short, with 9 bases between. Per the germline V gene, CDR1 is SGHRS and CDR2 is YFSETQ. The CDR3 covers 14 residues. CDR3 sequence: CASSLSRATDTQYF. The CDR3 DNA follows: TGCGCCAGCAGCTTGAGCAGGGCGACAGATACGCAGTATTTT.

This clonotype came up many times. CDR3 protein: CAWFLAGGRNEQFF. CDR3 in DNA: TGTGCCTGGTTCCTAGCGGGAGGGAGAAATGAGCAGTTCTTC. The chain is built from TRBV30 and TRBJ2-1, with 12 bases lining up with TRBD2. With V trimmed by 5 bases and J by 7 bases, 6 bases remained unmatched. This CDR3 comprises 14 residues. Germline CDR1 is GTSNPN and CDR2 is SVGIG (reference sequence).

This clonotype has ten or more counts. The gene calls are TRBV14 and TRBJ1-4, with a tentative D call TRBD1 (6 bases). The CDR3 sequence is 16 residues long. Trimming shortened V by 0 bases and J by 8 bases, and 16 bases separated the two germline ends. Per germline, CDR1 SGHDN and CDR2 FVKESK. The CDR3 here is CASSQEMGALAEKLFF. In DNA form, the CDR3 reads TGTGCCAGCAGCCAAGAAATGGGGGCCTTAGCAGAAAAACTGTTTTTT.

The V gene is TRBV3-1, the J gene TRBJ2-2; D remains unclear. Trimming cost V 3 bases and J 7 bases, with 12 bases left between them. The CDR3 loop spans 14 amino acids. The V gene's germline CDR1 is LGHDT and CDR2 YNNKEL (reference sequence). CDR3 nucleotide sequence: TGTGCCAGCAGCCACAACGAAGGTATCGGGGAGCTGTTTTTT. It translates to CASSHNEGIGELFF.

This clonotype was seen a few times. A much larger clone lies a single base off, so this may be a read error. V usage is TRBV27 and J usage is TRBJ2-2; 8 bases are shared with TRBD1. Germline CDR1 reads MNHEY; CDR2 reads SMNVEV (reference sequence). The CDR3 length is 15 residues. The CDR3 here is CASSLLQGDTGELSF. CDR3 in DNA: TGTGCCAGCAGTTTATTACAGGGGGACACCGGGGAGCTGTCTTTT.

This chain joins TRBV14 and TRBJ2-1, with 9 nucleotides matching TRBD1. The CDR3 contains 13 residues. V was clipped by 9 bases and J by 3 bases; unmatched bases: 3. Looked up from germline, CDR1 is SGHDN and CDR2 is FVKESK. The CDR3 nucleotides read TGTGCCAGACAGGGGGCGCACTACAATGAGCAGTTCTTC. As protein: CARQGAHYNEQFF.

This clonotype was observed at least ten times. The J gene is TRBJ2-7, the V gene TRBV3-1; 8 nucleotides align to TRBD2. The V gene's germline CDR1 is LGHDT and CDR2 YNNKEL (reference sequence). The J segment lost 4 bases and the V segment lost 4 bases, leaving 6 bases of the junction unmatched. CDR3 length: 14 residues. CDR3 amino acids: CASSPGGLAYEQYF. Here the CDR3 DNA reads TGTGCCAGCAGCCCGGGGGGGCTGGCTTACGAGCAGTACTTC.

This clonotype was seen at least ten times. V and J are TRBV11-3 and TRBJ2-1, with D perhaps matching TRBD1 or TRBD2 (5 bases each). Germline loops: CDR1 SGHNT, CDR2 YENEEA. Trimming stripped 5 bases from V and 7 bases from J, with 24 bases between. The CDR3 length is 17 residues. The CDR3 region is CASSTNYPRDGTNEQFF. CDR3 DNA: TGTGCCAGCAGCACCAATTACCCCCGGGACGGTACGAATGAGCAGTTCTTC.

The chain is built from TRBV19 and TRBJ1-1; D remains ambiguous. The germline gives CDR1 LNHDA, CDR2 SQIVND (reference sequence). The CDR3 length is 14 residues. V was trimmed by 5 bases and J by 0 bases, leaving 10 bases between them. The CDR3 DNA sequence: TGTGCCAGTAGTGCGGCCACGGTGAACACTGAAGCTTTCTTT. It encodes CASSAATVNTEAFF.

This clonotype was detected ten times or more. In DNA form, the CDR3 reads TGCAGTGCTAGTGAACTAGCGAGGGAGGAGACCCAGTACTTC. This encodes CSASELAREETQYF. The chain is built from TRBV20-1 and TRBJ2-5; 7 bases map to TRBD2. The CDR3 is made up of 14 amino acids. J lost 5 bases, V lost 3 bases, and 9 bases had no gene match. Per the germline V gene, CDR1 is DFQATT and CDR2 is SNEGSKA (reference sequence).